The sequence of this TCR delta chain was determined in a study of gamma-delta T cells after stem cell transplantation. With CATT, TCRdb re-called clones from the RT-PCR reads. Of 500 to 800 delta-chain clones listed, 5% were seen once; the top ten hold roughly 84%. For this clone: This likely traces to a read error, being one base from a far larger clone.

CDR3 size: 21 residues. V shed 0 bases and J 0 bases; nucleotides not matched to a gene: 11. Germline V gene sequence: CDR1 GEAIGNYY, CDR2 EKD. The chain couples TRDV2 to TRDJ3; 9 bases map to TRDD3. The TCR sequence derives from a human donor. It is not recorded whose cells these are; they may come from a transplant donor. The sequenced sample consisted of gamma-delta T cells. CDR3 sequence (DNA): TGTGCCTGTGACACCGTATCCCTAAGACTGGGGGACTCCTGGGACACCCGACAGATGTTTTTC. Protein sequence: CACDTVSLRLGDSWDTRQMFF.